The 16 T cell receptor beta chains below all came from one sample that was sequenced in a study of Ad26.COV2.S vaccination and SARS-CoV-2 variants. Sequencing was performed with immunoSEQ multiplex PCR; in TCRdb, only in-frame clones are kept and a portion is missing. The table lists about 400,000 clones, about 89% of them singletons, with around 1.8% in the top ten. Treatment specified: around 19 received Ad26.COV2.S at low or high dose, single or two shots; five or six received placebo; per-sample allocation not given. Each sample was drawn 63 days after the first injection (of vaccine or placebo). The specimen was peripheral blood, collected in a trial of Ad26.COV2.S vaccine versus placebo. Receptor source: a person between 18 and 60 years old who received the Ad26.COV2.S COVID-19 vaccine or a placebo.

The V and J genes are TRBV12-3 or TRBV12-4 and TRBJ2-7; a weak D match, TRBD1 (6 bases). The CDR3 spans 13 residues. With 6 bases removed from V and 3 bases from J, the gap between germline ends came to 12 bases. The CDR3 DNA reads as TGTGCCAGCAGCCCAGGACAGCACTACGAGCAGTACTTC. It yields the protein CASSPGQHYEQYF.

The V call is TRBV7-6, the J call TRBJ1-6; possibly TRBD1 for D (6 bases). There are 16 residues in the CDR3. Trimming took off 5 bases at V and 5 bases at J, with 16 bases between the two ends. The germline gives CDR1 SGHVS, CDR2 FNYEAQ. The CDR3 is CASSLGATGDNSPLHF. The CDR3 DNA is TGTGCCAGCAGCCTAGGGGCGACAGGAGATAATTCACCCCTCCACTTT.

This sequence joins TRBV19 and TRBJ1-2, with a weak D call TRBD1 (5 bases). Trimming removed 9 bases from V and 4 bases from J, with 12 bases in between. In germline, CDR1 is LNHDA, CDR2 SQIVND (reference sequence). The CDR3 spans 12 residues. The CDR3 loop reads CASSGSGYGYTF. DNA of the CDR3: TGTGCCAGCTCAGGGTCAGGCTATGGCTACACCTTC.

Only one count was recorded for this clone. V is TRBV3-1 (or the pseudogene TRBV3-2) and J is TRBJ1-1; a possible D gene is TRBD1 (5 bases). Germline CDR1 reads LGHDT; CDR2 reads YNNKEL (reference sequence). The CDR3 is 14 residues long. The V end was cut by 4 bases, the J end by 12 bases, with 21 bases between. Here the CDR3 DNA reads TGTGCCAGCAGCCCCTCGGGACGGCGGGGTATAACTTTCTTT. The encoded protein is CASSPSGRRGITFF.

In its sample, this clone was seen once. V gene TRBV28 combines with J gene TRBJ1-6, with 7 positions matching TRBD1. Germline V gene data show CDR1 as MDHEN and CDR2 as SYDVKM. V trimming: 7 bases; J trimming: 3 bases; junction bases outside the gene matches: 6. This CDR3 is 15 amino acids long. CDR3 nucleotides: TGTGCCAGCATCCCCGGGACAGTCTATAATTCACCCCTCCACTTT. It translates to CASIPGTVYNSPLHF.

This clone showed up just once. CDR3 nucleotides: TGTGCCAGCAGCCAAGTCATACTAGCGGGAGGGAGCACAGATACGCAGTATTTT. This codes for CASSQVILAGGSTDTQYF. The chain employs TRBV4-2 and TRBJ2-3, with 13 bases fitting TRBD2. V gave up 1 base and J gave up 0 bases; unmatched junction bases: 4. This CDR3 contains 18 residues. Germline V gene lookup returns CDR1 LGHNA and CDR2 YNFKEQ.

V usage is TRBV6-5 and J usage is TRBJ1-3; D is unresolved. Germline V gene lookup returns CDR1 MNHEY and CDR2 SVGAGI. The V and J ends lost 6 bases and 4 bases respectively, with 16 bases between them. The CDR3 extends over 15 amino acids. The CDR3 region has the DNA TGTGCCAGCAGCTCGACCCAGAGCCGGGGAAACACCATATATTTT. Translated, it gives CASSSTQSRGNTIYF.

The V gene is TRBV28, the J gene TRBJ1-5, with D perhaps TRBD1 (6 bases). V was clipped by 5 bases and J by 0 bases, with 11 bases between them. The germline V gene has CDR1 MDHEN and CDR2 SYDVKM. The length of the CDR3 is 15 residues. The DNA of the CDR3 is TGTGCCAGCAGTGAACAGGGACCTAGCAATCAGCCCCAGCATTTT. It encodes CASSEQGPSNQPQHF.

This clone was recorded only once. The chain is built from TRBV19 and TRBJ2-7, with a possible D match to TRBD1 (5 bases). Germline CDR1 is LNHDA and CDR2 is SQIVND (reference sequence). The length of the CDR3 is 13 residues. Trimming stripped 4 bases from V and 3 bases from J, with 10 bases between. The CDR3 DNA is TGTGCCAGTAGTACCCCGGACATCTACGAGCAGTACTTC. Encoded protein: CASSTPDIYEQYF.

This chain joins TRBV2 and TRBJ1-4; D not certain. V was pared by 6 bases and J by 0 bases, with 11 bases between. The CDR3 loop spans 15 amino acids. Germline V gene lookup returns CDR1 SNHLY and CDR2 FYNNEI. For the CDR3, the DNA is TGTGCCAGCAGAGGGAGAATATCAACTAATGAAAAACTGTTTTTT. As protein: CASRGRISTNEKLFF.

CDR3 residues: CAWSQEGEKLFF. CDR3 nucleotides: TGTGCCTGGAGCCAGGAAGGTGAAAAACTGTTTTTT. V usage is TRBV30 and J usage is TRBJ1-4; no definite D call. CDR1 is GTSNPN and CDR2 is SVGIG in the germline V gene (reference sequence). CDR3 length equals 12 residues. V gave up 3 bases and J gave up 7 bases, with 9 bases separating them.

The genes are TRBV24-1 and TRBJ2-7; 7 bases agree with TRBD1. The CDR3 spans 13 residues. CDR1 and CDR2 (germline): KGHDR, SFDVKD. Trimming cost V 4 bases and J 6 bases; bases outside gene matches: 5. This CDR3 reads CATSEAGGSEQYF. The CDR3 nucleotides read TGTGCCACCAGTGAAGCAGGGGGTAGCGAGCAGTACTTC.

This sequence joins TRBV7-2 and TRBJ2-2; D unresolved. Trimming took 1 base from V and 3 from J, leaving 6 bases between them. The CDR3 is 14 amino acids. The germline V gene has CDR1 SGHTA and CDR2 FQGNSA. The chain's CDR3 is CASSLEQHTGELFF. The CDR3 bases are TGTGCCAGCAGCTTAGAGCAGCACACCGGGGAGCTGTTTTTT.

The V and J genes are TRBV3-1 (or the pseudogene TRBV3-2) and TRBJ2-2; 12 bases are shared with TRBD2. The V segment lost 4 bases and the J segment 6 bases; nucleotides outside the gene matches: 12. CDR3 length: 18 residues. CDR1 is LGHDT, CDR2 YNNKEL, per germline (reference sequence). In nucleotides, the CDR3 is TGTGCCAGCAGCCGCCCGCCTCTAGCGGGAGGGCCGCCCGGGGAGCTGTTTTTT. Residues: CASSRPPLAGGPPGELFF.

The rearrangement joins TRBV4-1 to TRBJ2-3; D is unclear. The CDR3 extends over 15 amino acids. CDR1 is MGHRA and CDR2 is YSYEKL in the germline V gene. Trimming shortened V by 1 base and J by 4 bases, and 12 bases separated the two germline ends. This chain's CDR3 is CASSQVGQKADTQYF. The CDR3, as DNA: TGCGCCAGCAGCCAAGTAGGCCAAAAGGCAGATACGCAGTATTTT.

This clone was counted once. The CDR3 is CASSRGQGRTRGQFF. The CDR3 nucleotides read TGTGCCAGCTCACGCGGACAGGGGCGTACACGGGGGCAGTTCTTC. The chain is built from TRBV18 and TRBJ2-1; TRBD1 agrees at 9 bases. Germline lookup yields CDR1 KGHSH and CDR2 LQKENI. The CDR3 consists of 15 residues. With 4 bases clipped from V and 12 bases from J, the junction kept 13 bases outside the gene matches.